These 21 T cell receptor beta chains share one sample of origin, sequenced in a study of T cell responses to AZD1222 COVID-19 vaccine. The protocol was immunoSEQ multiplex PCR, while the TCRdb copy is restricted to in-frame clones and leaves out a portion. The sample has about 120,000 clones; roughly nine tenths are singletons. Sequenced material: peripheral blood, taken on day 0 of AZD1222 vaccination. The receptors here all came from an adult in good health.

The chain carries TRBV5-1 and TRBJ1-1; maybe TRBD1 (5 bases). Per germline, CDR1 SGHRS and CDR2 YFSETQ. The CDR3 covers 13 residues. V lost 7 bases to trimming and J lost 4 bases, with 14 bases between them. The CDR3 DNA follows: TGCGCCAGCGGGACGGCTTACGGCACTGAAGCTTTCTTT. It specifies CASGTAYGTEAFF.

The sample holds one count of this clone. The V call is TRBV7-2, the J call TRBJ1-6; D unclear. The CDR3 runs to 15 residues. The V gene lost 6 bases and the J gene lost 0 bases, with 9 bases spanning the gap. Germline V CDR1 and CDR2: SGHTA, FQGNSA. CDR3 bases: TGTGCCAGCAGAAGACCGAGCTCCTATAATTCACCCCTCCACTTT. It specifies CASRRPSSYNSPLHF. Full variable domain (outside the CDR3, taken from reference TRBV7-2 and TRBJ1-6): GAGVSQSPSNKVTEKGKDVELRCDPISGHTALYWYRQSLGQGLEFLIYFQGNSAPDKSGLPSDRFSAERTGGSVSTLTIQRTQQEDSAVYLCASRRPSSYNSPLHFGNGTRLTVT.

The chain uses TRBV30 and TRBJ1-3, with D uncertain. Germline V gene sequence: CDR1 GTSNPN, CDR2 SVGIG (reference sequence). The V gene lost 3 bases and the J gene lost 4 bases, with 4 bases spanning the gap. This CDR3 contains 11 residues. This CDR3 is CAWSEGNTIYF. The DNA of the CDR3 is TGTGCCTGGAGCGAGGGAAACACCATATATTTT.

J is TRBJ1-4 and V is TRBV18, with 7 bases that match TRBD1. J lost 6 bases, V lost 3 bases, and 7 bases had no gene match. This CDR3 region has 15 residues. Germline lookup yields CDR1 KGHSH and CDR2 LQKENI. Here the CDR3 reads CASSPTRDRDEKLFF. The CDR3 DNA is TGTGCCAGCTCACCCACCCGAGACAGGGATGAAAAACTGTTTTTT.

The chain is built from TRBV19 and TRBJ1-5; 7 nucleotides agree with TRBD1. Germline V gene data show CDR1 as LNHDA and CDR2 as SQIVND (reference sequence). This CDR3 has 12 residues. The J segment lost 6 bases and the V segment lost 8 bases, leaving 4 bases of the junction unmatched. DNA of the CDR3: TGTGCCAGTCGACAGGGAAGTCAGCCCCAGCATTTT. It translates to CASRQGSQPQHF.

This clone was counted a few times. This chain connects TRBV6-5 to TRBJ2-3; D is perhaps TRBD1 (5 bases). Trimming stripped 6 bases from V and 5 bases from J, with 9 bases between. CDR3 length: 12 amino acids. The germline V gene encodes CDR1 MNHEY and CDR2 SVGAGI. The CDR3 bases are TGTGCCAGCAGGGGGCTGGGAGATACGCAGTATTTT. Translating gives CASRGLGDTQYF.

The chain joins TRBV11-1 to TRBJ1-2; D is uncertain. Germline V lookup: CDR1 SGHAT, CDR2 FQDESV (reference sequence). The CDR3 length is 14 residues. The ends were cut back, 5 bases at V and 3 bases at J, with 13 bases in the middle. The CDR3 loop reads CASSPQTPDYGYTF. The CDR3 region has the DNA TGTGCCAGCAGCCCCCAGACACCGGACTATGGCTACACCTTC.

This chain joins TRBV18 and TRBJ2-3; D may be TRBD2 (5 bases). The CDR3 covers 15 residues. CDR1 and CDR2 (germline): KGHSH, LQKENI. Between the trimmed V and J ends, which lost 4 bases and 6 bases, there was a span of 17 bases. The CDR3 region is CASSQESKRRDTQYF. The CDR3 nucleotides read TGTGCCAGCTCACAAGAAAGTAAGCGGAGGGATACGCAGTATTTT.

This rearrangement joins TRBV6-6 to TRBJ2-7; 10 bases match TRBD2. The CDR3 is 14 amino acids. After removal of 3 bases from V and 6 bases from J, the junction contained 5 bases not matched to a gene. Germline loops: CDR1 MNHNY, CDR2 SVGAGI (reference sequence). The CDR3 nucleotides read TGTGCCAGCAGTTATACAGCGGGGGGGCTCGAGCAGTACTTC. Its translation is CASSYTAGGLEQYF.

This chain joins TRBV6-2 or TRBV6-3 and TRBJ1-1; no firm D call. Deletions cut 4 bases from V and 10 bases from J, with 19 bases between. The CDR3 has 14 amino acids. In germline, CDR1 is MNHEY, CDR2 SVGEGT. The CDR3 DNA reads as TGTGCCAGCAGTTGGGGTGGAAGCGGTGCCTCAGCTTTCTTT. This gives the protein CASSWGGSGASAFF.

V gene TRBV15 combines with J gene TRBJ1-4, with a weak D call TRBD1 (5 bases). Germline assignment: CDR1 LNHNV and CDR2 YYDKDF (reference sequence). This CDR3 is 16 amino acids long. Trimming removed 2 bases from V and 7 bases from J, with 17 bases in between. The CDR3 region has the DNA TGTGCCACCAGCAGACCGGGACCCCAGACTGGTGAAAAACTGTTTTTT. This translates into CATSRPGPQTGEKLFF. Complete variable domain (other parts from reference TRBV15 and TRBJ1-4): DAMVIQNPRYQVTQFGKPVTLSCSQTLNHNVMYWYQQKSSQAPKLLFHYYDKDFNNEADTPDNFQSRRPNTSFCFLDIRSPGLGDTAMYLCATSRPGPQTGEKLFFGSGTQLSVL.

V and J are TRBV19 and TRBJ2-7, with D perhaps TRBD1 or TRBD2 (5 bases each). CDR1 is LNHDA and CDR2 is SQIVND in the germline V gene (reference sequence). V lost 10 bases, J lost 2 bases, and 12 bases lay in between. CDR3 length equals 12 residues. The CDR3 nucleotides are TGTGCCACCACCCGGGGCACCTACGAGCAGTACTTC. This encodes CATTRGTYEQYF.

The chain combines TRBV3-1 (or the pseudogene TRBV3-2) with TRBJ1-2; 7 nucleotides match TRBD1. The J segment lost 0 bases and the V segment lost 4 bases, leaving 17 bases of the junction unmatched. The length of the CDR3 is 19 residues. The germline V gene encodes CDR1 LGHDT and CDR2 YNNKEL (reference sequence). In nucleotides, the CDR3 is TGTGCCAGCAGCCCTCCACAGACACAGGGGTTTGAGGCTAACTATGGCTACACCTTC. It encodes CASSPPQTQGFEANYGYTF.

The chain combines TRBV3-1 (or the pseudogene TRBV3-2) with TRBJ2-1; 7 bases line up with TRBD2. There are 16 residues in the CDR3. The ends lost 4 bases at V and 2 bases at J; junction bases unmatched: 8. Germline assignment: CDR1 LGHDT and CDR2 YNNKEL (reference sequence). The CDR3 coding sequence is TGTGCCAGCAGCCTTTTTAGGCGGGAGACCTACAATGAGCAGTTCTTC. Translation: CASSLFRRETYNEQFF.

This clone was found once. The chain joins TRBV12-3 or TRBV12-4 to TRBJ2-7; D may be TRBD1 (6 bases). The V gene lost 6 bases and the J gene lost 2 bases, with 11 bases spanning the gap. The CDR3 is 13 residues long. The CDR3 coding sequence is TGTGCCAGCAGGACGGGACAAACCTACGAGCAGTACTTC. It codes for CASRTGQTYEQYF.

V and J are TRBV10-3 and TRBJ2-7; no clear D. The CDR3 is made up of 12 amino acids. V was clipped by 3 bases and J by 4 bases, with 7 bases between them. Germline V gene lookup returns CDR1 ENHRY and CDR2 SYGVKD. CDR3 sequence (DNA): TGTGCCATCAGTGAACTGGAATACGAGCAGTACTTC. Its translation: CAISELEYEQYF.

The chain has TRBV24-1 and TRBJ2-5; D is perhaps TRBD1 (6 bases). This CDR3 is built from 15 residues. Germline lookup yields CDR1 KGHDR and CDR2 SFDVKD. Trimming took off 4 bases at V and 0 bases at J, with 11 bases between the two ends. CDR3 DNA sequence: TGTGCCACCAGTGACCCCGACAGGTACCAAGAGACCCAGTACTTC. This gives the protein CATSDPDRYQETQYF.

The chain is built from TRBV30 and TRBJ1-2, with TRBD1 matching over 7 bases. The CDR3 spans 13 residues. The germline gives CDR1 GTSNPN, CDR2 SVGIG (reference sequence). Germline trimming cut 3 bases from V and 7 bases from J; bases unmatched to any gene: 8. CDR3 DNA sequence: TGTGCCTGGAGCCCAAGGGGGCTGGCTGGCTACACCTTC. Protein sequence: CAWSPRGLAGYTF.

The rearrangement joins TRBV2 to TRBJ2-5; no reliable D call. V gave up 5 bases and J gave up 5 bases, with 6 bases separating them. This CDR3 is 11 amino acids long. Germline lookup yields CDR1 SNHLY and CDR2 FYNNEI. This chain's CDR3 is CASSKLETQYF. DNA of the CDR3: TGTGCCAGCAGTAAACTTGAGACCCAGTACTTC.

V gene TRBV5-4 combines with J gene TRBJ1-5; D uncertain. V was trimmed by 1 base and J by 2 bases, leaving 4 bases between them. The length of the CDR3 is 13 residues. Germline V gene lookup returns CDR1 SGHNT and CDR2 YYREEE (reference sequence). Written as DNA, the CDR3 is TGTGCCAGCAGCTTGCAGGGCAATCAGCCCCAGCATTTT. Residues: CASSLQGNQPQHF.

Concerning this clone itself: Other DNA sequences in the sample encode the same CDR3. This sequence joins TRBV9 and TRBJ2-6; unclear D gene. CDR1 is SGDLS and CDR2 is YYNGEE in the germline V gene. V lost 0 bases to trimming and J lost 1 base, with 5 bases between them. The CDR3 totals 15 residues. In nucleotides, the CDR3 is TGTGCCAGCAGCGTAGTGGGGTCTGGGGCCAACGTCCTGACTTTC. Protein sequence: CASSVVGSGANVLTF. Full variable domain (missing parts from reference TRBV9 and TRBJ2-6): DSGVTQTPKHLITATGQRVTLRCSPRSGDLSVYWYQQSLDQGLQFLIQYYNGEERAKGNILERFSAQQFPDLHSELNLSSLELGDSALYFCASSVVGSGANVLTFGAGSRLTVL.